This T cell receptor beta chain appears in the sequencing data of a study of blood T cell repertoires in COVID-19. Clones were sequenced by immunoSEQ multiplex PCR, and TCRdb holds only the in-frame ones, with some missing. The data show 360,000 or so clones, around 89% seen once. Germline CDR1 reads SGHTA; CDR2 reads FQGNSA. V was clipped by 2 bases and J by 0 bases, with 10 bases between them. The CDR3 is 15 amino acids. This clone was seen just once. V usage is TRBV7-2 and J usage is TRBJ1-1; D remains unclear. The TCR comes from a man aged 18 to 30 with active or convalescent COVID-19. Sequencing was performed on peripheral blood. The CDR3 sequence: CASSLKVSVNTEAFF. The CDR3 DNA is TGTGCCAGCAGCTTAAAGGTCAGCGTGAACACTGAAGCTTTCTTT.